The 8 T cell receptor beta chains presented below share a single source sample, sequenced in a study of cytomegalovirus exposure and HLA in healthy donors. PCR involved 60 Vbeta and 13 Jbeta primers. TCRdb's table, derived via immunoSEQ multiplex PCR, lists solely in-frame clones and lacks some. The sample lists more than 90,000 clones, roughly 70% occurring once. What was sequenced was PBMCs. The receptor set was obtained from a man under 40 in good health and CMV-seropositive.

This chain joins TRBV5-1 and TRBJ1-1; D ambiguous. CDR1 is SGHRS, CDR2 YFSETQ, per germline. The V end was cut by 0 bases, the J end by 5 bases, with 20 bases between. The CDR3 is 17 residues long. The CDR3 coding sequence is TGCGCCAGCAGCTTGGGGAACACTCAGCCCGGCGGGACTGAAGCTTTCTTT. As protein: CASSLGNTQPGGTEAFF. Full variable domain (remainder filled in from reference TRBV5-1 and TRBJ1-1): KAGVTQTPRYLIKTRGQQVTLSCSPISGHRSVSWYQQTPGQGLQFLFEYFSETQRNKGNFPGRFSGRQFSNSRSEMNVSTLELGDSALYLCASSLGNTQPGGTEAFFGQGTRLTVV.

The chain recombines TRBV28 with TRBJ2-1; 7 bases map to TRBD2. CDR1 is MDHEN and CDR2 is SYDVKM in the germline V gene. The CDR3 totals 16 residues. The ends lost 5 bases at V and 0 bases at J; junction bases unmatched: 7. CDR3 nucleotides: TGTGCCAGCAGTGGATCTGAGCGGGGCTCCTACAATGAGCAGTTCTTC. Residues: CASSGSERGSYNEQFF.

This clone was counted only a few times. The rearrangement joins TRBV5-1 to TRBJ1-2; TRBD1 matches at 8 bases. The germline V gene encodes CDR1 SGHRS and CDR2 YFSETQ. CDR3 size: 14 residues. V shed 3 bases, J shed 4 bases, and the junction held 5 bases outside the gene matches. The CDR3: CASSYNDRGYGYTF. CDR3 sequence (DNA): TGCGCCAGCAGCTATAATGACAGGGGCTATGGCTACACCTTC.

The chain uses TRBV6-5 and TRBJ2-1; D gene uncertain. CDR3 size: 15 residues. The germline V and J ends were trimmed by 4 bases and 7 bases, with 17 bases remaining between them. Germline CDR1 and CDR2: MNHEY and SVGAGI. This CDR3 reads CASSSPVGPWNEQFF. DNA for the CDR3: TGTGCCAGCAGTTCACCCGTGGGCCCCTGGAATGAGCAGTTCTTC.

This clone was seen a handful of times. In DNA, the CDR3 is TGTGCCAGCAGGACGGGACAGCGCTATGGCTACACCTTC. The encoded protein is CASRTGQRYGYTF. The J gene is TRBJ1-2, the V gene TRBV27; TRBD1 aligns across 7 bases. V lost 6 bases, J lost 4 bases, and 5 bases stayed unmatched. Germline CDR1 is MNHEY and CDR2 is SMNVEV (reference sequence). The CDR3 contains 13 residues.

In nucleotides, the CDR3 is TGTGCCATCAGTACGACAGGGGCGGCTAACTATGGCTACACCTTC. Its translation is CAISTTGAANYGYTF. The gene calls are TRBV10-3 and TRBJ1-2; 8 positions agree with TRBD1. The V and J ends lost 5 bases and 0 bases, in that order; junction bases with no gene match: 5. This CDR3 region has 15 residues. The germline CDR1 and CDR2 sequences are ENHRY and SYGVKD.

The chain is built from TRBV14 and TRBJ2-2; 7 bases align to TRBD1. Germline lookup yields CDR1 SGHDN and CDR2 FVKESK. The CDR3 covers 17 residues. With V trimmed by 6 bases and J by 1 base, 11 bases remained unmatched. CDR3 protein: CASSSFGTVQNTGELFF. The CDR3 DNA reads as TGTGCCAGCAGTTCTTTCGGGACAGTTCAGAACACCGGGGAGCTGTTTTTT.

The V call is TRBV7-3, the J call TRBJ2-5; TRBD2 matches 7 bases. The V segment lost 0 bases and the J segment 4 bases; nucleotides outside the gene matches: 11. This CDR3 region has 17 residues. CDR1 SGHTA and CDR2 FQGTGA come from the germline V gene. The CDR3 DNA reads TGTGCCAGCAGCTTAACTCACGGTCCTGGCGGGGGAGAGACCCAGTACTTC. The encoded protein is CASSLTHGPGGGETQYF.